The 30 T cell receptor beta chains below all came from one sample that was sequenced in a study of blood T cell repertoires in COVID-19. The assay was immunoSEQ multiplex PCR, and TCRdb's table has in-frame clones only and misses some. Of 230,000 or so clones detected, just over 85% appear once; the ten largest clones hold less than 4.5%. The sample was PBMCs or T cells enriched from blood (not recorded which). Source of these receptors: a woman aged 40 to 55 with acute COVID-19.

The V gene is TRBV14, the J gene TRBJ2-3; 7 bases align to TRBD2. Germline V gene data show CDR1 as SGHDN and CDR2 as FVKESK. This CDR3 comprises 16 residues. Trimming cost V 1 base and J 2 bases; bases outside gene matches: 6. CDR3 in DNA: TGTGCCAGCAGCCAAGGGGGGAGCGGGGACACAGATACGCAGTATTTT. Amino acids: CASSQGGSGDTDTQYF.

This clone was picked up a small number of times. The V call is TRBV7-9, the J call TRBJ1-1, with a possible D match to TRBD1 (6 bases). Germline V gene sequence: CDR1 SEHNR, CDR2 FQNEAQ (reference sequence). V lost 5 bases and J lost 5, with 18 bases in between. CDR3 length: 15 residues. CDR3 loop: CASSPNTGRRTEAFF. CDR3 DNA: TGTGCCAGCAGCCCAAATACAGGGAGACGGACTGAAGCTTTCTTT.

The chain is built from TRBV30 and TRBJ1-1; a weak D match, TRBD1 (5 bases). Germline V CDR1 and CDR2: GTSNPN, SVGIG (reference sequence). The CDR3 is 13 amino acids. Trimming stripped 4 bases from V and 4 bases from J, with 13 bases between. CDR3 nucleotide sequence: TGTGCCTGGACCCGTGGAGGGGCCACTGAAGCTTTCTTT. It encodes CAWTRGGATEAFF.

This chain connects TRBV3-1 (or the pseudogene TRBV3-2) to TRBJ1-2; the D is unclear. The CDR3 runs 11 residues. With 0 bases removed from V and 8 bases from J, the gap between germline ends came to 4 bases. Per germline, CDR1 LGHDT and CDR2 YNNKEL (reference sequence). The CDR3 protein is CASSQESGYTF. The CDR3 DNA sequence: TGTGCCAGCAGCCAAGAATCAGGCTACACCTTC.

The chain carries TRBV18 and TRBJ2-7, with D tentatively TRBD1 (5 bases). The CDR3 has 15 residues. The germline V and J ends were trimmed by 0 bases and 2 bases, with 11 bases remaining between them. Germline lookup yields CDR1 KGHSH and CDR2 LQKENI. CDR3 DNA sequence: TGTGCCAGCTCACCACCGGTAGACAGCCCCTACGAGCAGTACTTC. The encoded protein is CASSPPVDSPYEQYF.

This chain's CDR3 is CASADTSNTEAFF. The CDR3 DNA reads as TGTGCCAGTGCGGACACTTCGAACACTGAAGCTTTCTTT. The chain links TRBV7-9 to TRBJ1-1; weak D call: TRBD1 (5 bases). The CDR3 consists of 13 residues. Germline V gene data show CDR1 as SEHNR and CDR2 as FQNEAQ (reference sequence). The V end was cut by 9 bases, the J end by 1 base, with 12 bases between.

The V and J genes are TRBV5-1 and TRBJ2-3; D might be TRBD2 (7 bases). The germline V gene encodes CDR1 SGHRS and CDR2 YFSETQ. CDR3 length: 14 residues. Trimming cost V 6 bases and J 2 bases, with 13 bases left between them. CDR3 sequence reads: CASKGGHYTDTQYF. The CDR3 coding sequence is TGCGCCAGCAAGGGGGGGCATTACACAGATACGCAGTATTTT.

The chain uses TRBV4-3 and TRBJ1-1; a weak D match, TRBD1 (6 bases). Germline CDR1 reads LGHNA; CDR2 reads YSLEER. The ends were cut back, 1 base at V and 5 bases at J, with 14 bases in the middle. The CDR3 is made up of 15 amino acids. The DNA of the CDR3 is TGCGCCAGCAGCCAAGGCCCCCCAGGGGCGACTGAAGCTTTCTTT. This translates into CASSQGPPGATEAFF.

The chain is built from TRBV5-1 and TRBJ2-7; weak D call: TRBD1 (6 bases). Trimming removed 4 bases at V and 3 bases at J, with 11 bases between. The CDR3 totals 13 residues. From germline, CDR1 is SGHRS and CDR2 YFSETQ. The CDR3 loop reads CASSTQGNYEQYF. In DNA, the CDR3 is TGCGCCAGCAGCACACAGGGAAACTACGAGCAGTACTTC.

This chain joins TRBV27 and TRBJ1-1; no clear D. CDR3 size: 18 residues. Germline loops: CDR1 MNHEY, CDR2 SMNVEV (reference sequence). V lost 4 bases, J lost 1 base, and 22 bases lay in between. CDR3: CASSSTARPLVSNTEAFF. Written as DNA, the CDR3 is TGTGCCAGCAGTTCGACCGCCAGGCCGCTCGTCTCGAACACTGAAGCTTTCTTT.

For the CDR3, the DNA is TGCAGTGCTAGTTTCTATCAGGCCTTGGTGGGTAATCAGCCCCAGCATTTT. Its protein product is CSASFYQALVGNQPQHF. The rearrangement uses TRBV20-1 and TRBJ1-5; D uncertain. V gave up 3 bases and J gave up 4 bases, with 22 bases separating them. Germline V CDR1 and CDR2: DFQATT, SNEGSKA (reference sequence). The CDR3 runs to 17 residues.

The gene calls are TRBV29-1 and TRBJ2-7, with TRBD1 matching over 7 bases. Losses at the gene ends were 7 bases for V and 3 bases for J; bases not matched to a gene: 6. The CDR3 spans 12 residues. Germline V gene data show CDR1 as SQVTM and CDR2 as ANQGSEA. The CDR3 region is CSAVGTDYEQYV. Written as DNA, the CDR3 is TGCAGCGCCGTCGGGACAGACTACGAGCAGTACGTC.

This clone has only one observation. The V and J genes are TRBV28 and TRBJ1-2, with no clear D. V gave up 7 bases and J gave up 4 bases, with 16 bases separating them. Germline assignment: CDR1 MDHEN and CDR2 SYDVKM. The CDR3 extends over 14 amino acids. The chain's CDR3 is CASTSGVHSYGYTF. In DNA, the CDR3 is TGTGCCAGCACGTCCGGGGTTCATTCCTATGGCTACACCTTC.

This chain uses TRBV19 with TRBJ1-1, with TRBD1 as a possible D gene (6 bases). Trimming left V 5 bases short and J 0 bases short, with 16 bases between. Germline CDR1 is LNHDA and CDR2 is SQIVND (reference sequence). This CDR3 has 16 residues. Here the CDR3 DNA reads TGTGCCAGTAGTCCGGGCGGGGGCAACATGAACACTGAAGCTTTCTTT. It codes for CASSPGGGNMNTEAFF.

This clone was recorded a few times. The chain links TRBV5-8 to TRBJ1-2, with D possibly matching TRBD1 (6 bases). The germline V and J ends were trimmed by 1 base and 3 bases, with 13 bases remaining between them. CDR1 is SGHTS, CDR2 YDEGEE, per germline. The CDR3 runs to 15 residues. CDR3 bases: TGTGCCAGCAGCTTGAGGGGGTCAGGGGACTATGGCTACACCTTC. Its translation is CASSLRGSGDYGYTF. The full variable domain, with the rest looked up from reference TRBV5-8 and TRBJ1-2, is EAGVTQSPTHLIKTRGQQATLRCSPISGHTSVYWYQQALGLGLQFLLWYDEGEERNRGNFPPRFSGRQFPNYSSELNVNALELEDSALYLCASSLRGSGDYGYTFGSGTRLTVV.

The gene calls are TRBV5-1 and TRBJ2-1; D is unclear. The V gene lost 0 bases and the J gene lost 3 bases, with 4 bases spanning the gap. From germline, CDR1 is SGHRS and CDR2 YFSETQ. The CDR3 extends over 13 amino acids. The CDR3, as DNA: TGCGCCAGCAGCTTGGACAGCTACAATGAGCAGTTCTTC. Its translation: CASSLDSYNEQFF. The entire variable domain, with the rest obtained from reference TRBV5-1 and TRBJ2-1, is as follows: KAGVTQTPRYLIKTRGQQVTLSCSPISGHRSVSWYQQTPGQGLQFLFEYFSETQRNKGNFPGRFSGRQFSNSRSEMNVSTLELGDSALYLCASSLDSYNEQFFGPGTRLTVL.

This clone was seen only a few times. The chain couples TRBV19 to TRBJ2-1; D gene uncertain. V was clipped by 2 bases and J by 10 bases, with 12 bases between them. The germline CDR1 and CDR2 sequences are LNHDA and SQIVND (reference sequence). CDR3 length equals 13 residues. This chain's CDR3 is CASSITPSSEQFF. DNA of the CDR3: TGTGCCAGTAGTATAACTCCCTCATCCGAGCAGTTCTTC.

This chain uses TRBV9 with TRBJ1-2; D is undetermined. The CDR3 contains 13 residues. CDR1 and CDR2 (germline): SGDLS, YYNGEE. Trimming took off 4 bases at V and 8 bases at J, with 15 bases between the two ends. The CDR3 bases are TGTGCCAGCAGCATTATGGACTCCGGAGGCTACACCTTC. Protein sequence: CASSIMDSGGYTF. Full variable domain (rest looked up from reference TRBV9 and TRBJ1-2): DSGVTQTPKHLITATGQRVTLRCSPRSGDLSVYWYQQSLDQGLQFLIQYYNGEERAKGNILERFSAQQFPDLHSELNLSSLELGDSALYFCASSIMDSGGYTFGSGTRLTVV.

This clone was seen a handful of times. The rearrangement links TRBV18 to TRBJ1-1, with no clear D. Germline CDR1 KGHSH, CDR2 LQKENI. The CDR3 is 14 residues long. V was pared by 8 bases and J by 7 bases, with 20 bases between. The CDR3 DNA reads TGTGCCAGCCTACCGTCGGGGAGCAACCTTGAAGCTTTCTTT. This encodes CASLPSGSNLEAFF.

This chain links TRBV18 with TRBJ2-2, with TRBD1 identical over 10 bases. Germline CDR1 reads KGHSH; CDR2 reads LQKENI. Trimming cost V 5 bases and J 1 base; bases outside gene matches: 7. CDR3 length: 17 residues. Here the CDR3 reads CASSYQRDRGNTGELFF. CDR3 DNA sequence: TGTGCCAGCTCATACCAAAGGGACAGGGGGAACACCGGGGAGCTGTTTTTT.

The gene calls are TRBV19 and TRBJ1-5; 7 bases align to TRBD1. CDR3 length equals 15 residues. The V segment lost 9 bases and the J segment 4 bases; nucleotides outside the gene matches: 12. Germline CDR1 LNHDA, CDR2 SQIVND (reference sequence). CDR3 in DNA: TGTGCCAGCACTAGTCGGGACAGAGGAAATCAGCCCCAGCATTTT. Translating gives CASTSRDRGNQPQHF.

The chain carries TRBV19 and TRBJ1-2, with 10 bases fitting TRBD1. Losses at the gene ends were 4 bases for V and 6 bases for J; bases not matched to a gene: 14. CDR1 and CDR2 (germline): LNHDA, SQIVND (reference sequence). CDR3 size: 17 residues. This CDR3 reads CASSTITTGTGVNGYTF. DNA for the CDR3: TGTGCCAGTAGTACCATCACCACCGGGACAGGGGTAAATGGCTACACCTTC.

The chain uses TRBV5-5 and TRBJ1-3; 9 bases match TRBD1. CDR3 length equals 15 residues. J lost 2 bases, V lost 2 bases, and 2 bases had no gene match. The germline gives CDR1 SGHKS, CDR2 YYEKEE (reference sequence). The chain's CDR3 is CASSFGTGTGNTIYF. CDR3 DNA sequence: TGTGCCAGCAGCTTCGGGACAGGGACTGGAAACACCATATATTTT.

This clone was seen a few times. The V gene is TRBV5-1, the J gene TRBJ2-1; maybe TRBD1 (5 bases). V was pared by 4 bases and J by 2 bases, with 10 bases between. The germline gives CDR1 SGHRS, CDR2 YFSETQ. CDR3 length: 14 amino acids. The CDR3 DNA is TGCGCCAGCAGCATCAGGGTCCCCTACAATGAGCAGTTCTTC. Translation gives CASSIRVPYNEQFF.

The chain employs TRBV6-1 and TRBJ2-3; TRBD1 matches at 8 bases. Trimming cost V 0 bases and J 5 bases; bases outside gene matches: 4. From germline, CDR1 is MNHNS and CDR2 SASEGT. The CDR3 runs to 15 residues. Here the CDR3 reads CASSEAGDRIDTQYF. CDR3 sequence (DNA): TGTGCCAGCAGTGAAGCGGGGGACAGGATAGATACGCAGTATTTT.

The chain recombines TRBV7-8 with TRBJ2-7; no definite D call. The ends were cut back, 3 bases at V and 2 bases at J, with 11 bases in the middle. The germline V gene has CDR1 SGHVS and CDR2 FQNEAQ. The CDR3 has 14 residues. The DNA for the CDR3 is TGTGCCAGCAGCTTTAGAGACACCGCCTACGAGCAGTACTTC. It specifies CASSFRDTAYEQYF.

This chain uses TRBV4-3 with TRBJ2-2, with 7 bases fitting TRBD1. The germline CDR1 and CDR2 sequences are LGHNA and YSLEER. The V segment lost 0 bases and the J segment 0 bases; nucleotides outside the gene matches: 10. This CDR3 is built from 19 residues. CDR3 sequence: CASSQDPFRGQSNTGELFF. CDR3 DNA: TGCGCCAGCAGCCAAGACCCTTTTCGGGGACAGTCGAACACCGGGGAGCTGTTTTTT.

V usage is TRBV19 and J usage is TRBJ1-5, with no clear D. The CDR3 has 14 residues. The germline V gene has CDR1 LNHDA and CDR2 SQIVND (reference sequence). V was cut by 3 bases and J by 8 bases, with 14 bases left in between. The CDR3 protein is CASSMGRTVEPQHF. The DNA of the CDR3 is TGTGCCAGTAGTATGGGCAGAACGGTGGAGCCCCAGCATTTT.

In the case of this clone: The same CDR3 is also encoded by other DNA sequences in this sample. The chain links TRBV5-6 to TRBJ2-3; 11 bases match TRBD2. This CDR3 has 16 amino acids. V was clipped by 3 bases and J by 0 bases; unmatched bases: 3. Looked up from germline, CDR1 is SGHDT and CDR2 is YYEEEE. CDR3 residues: CASSSLAGGSTDTQYF. The CDR3 region has the DNA TGTGCCAGCAGCTCTTTAGCGGGGGGGAGCACAGATACGCAGTATTTT.

The chain carries TRBV3-1 (or the pseudogene TRBV3-2) and TRBJ1-2, with a tentative D call TRBD1 (5 bases). CDR1 and CDR2 (germline): LGHDT, YNNKEL (reference sequence). This CDR3 is 15 amino acids long. Trimming removed 0 bases at V and 2 bases at J, with 10 bases between. CDR3 loop: CASSQDRRGNYGYTF. Written as DNA, the CDR3 is TGTGCCAGCAGCCAAGATCGTCGGGGGAACTATGGCTACACCTTC.